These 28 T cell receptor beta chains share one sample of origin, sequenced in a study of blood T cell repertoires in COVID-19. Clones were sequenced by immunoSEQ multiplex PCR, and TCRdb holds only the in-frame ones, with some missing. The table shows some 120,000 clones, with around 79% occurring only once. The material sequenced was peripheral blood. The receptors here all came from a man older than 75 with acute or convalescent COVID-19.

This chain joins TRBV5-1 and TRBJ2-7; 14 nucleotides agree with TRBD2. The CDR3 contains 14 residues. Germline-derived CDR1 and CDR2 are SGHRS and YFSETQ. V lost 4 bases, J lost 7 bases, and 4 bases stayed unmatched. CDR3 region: CASSAGLAGVEQYF. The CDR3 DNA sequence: TGCGCCAGCAGCGCGGGACTAGCGGGGGTTGAGCAGTACTTC.

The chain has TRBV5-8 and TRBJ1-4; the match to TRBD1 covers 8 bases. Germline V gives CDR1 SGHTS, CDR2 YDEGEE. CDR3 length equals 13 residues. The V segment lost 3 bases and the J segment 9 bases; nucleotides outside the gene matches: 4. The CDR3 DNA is TGTGCCAGCAGCTACCGGGACAGGAAAAAACTGTTTTTT. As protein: CASSYRDRKKLFF.

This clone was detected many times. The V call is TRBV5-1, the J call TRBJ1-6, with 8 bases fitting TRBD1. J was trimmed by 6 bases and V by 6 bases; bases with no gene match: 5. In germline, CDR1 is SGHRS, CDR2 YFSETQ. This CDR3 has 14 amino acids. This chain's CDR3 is CASTPGGGNSPLHF. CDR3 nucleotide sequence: TGCGCCAGCACGCCAGGGGGCGGTAATTCACCCCTCCACTTT.

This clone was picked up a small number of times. The CDR3: CASSYSGGSNTGELFF. Here the CDR3 DNA reads TGTGCCAGCAGTTACTCGGGGGGGTCGAACACCGGGGAGCTGTTTTTT. The chain employs TRBV6-5 and TRBJ2-2; TRBD2 agrees at 7 bases. The germline CDR1 and CDR2 sequences are MNHEY and SVGAGI. The CDR3 contains 16 residues. Germline trimming cut 0 bases from V and 0 bases from J; bases unmatched to any gene: 1.

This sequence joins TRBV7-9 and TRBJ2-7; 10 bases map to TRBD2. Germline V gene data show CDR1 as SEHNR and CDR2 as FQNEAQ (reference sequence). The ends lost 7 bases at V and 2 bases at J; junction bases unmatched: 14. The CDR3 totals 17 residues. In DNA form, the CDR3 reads TGTGCCAGCACAACAGCCCTAGCGGGGGTAGCCACCTACGAGCAGTACTTC. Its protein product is CASTTALAGVATYEQYF.

The CDR3 DNA sequence: TGTGCCATCAGTGACCAGGCAGGGGGAAATGTGAGACCCCAGTACTTC. It yields the protein CAISDQAGGNVRPQYF. J is TRBJ2-5 and V is TRBV10-3; 7 nucleotides line up with TRBD1. The trim removed 3 bases at V and 9 bases at J, leaving 16 bases unmatched. Germline CDR1 is ENHRY and CDR2 is SYGVKD. The CDR3 loop spans 16 amino acids.

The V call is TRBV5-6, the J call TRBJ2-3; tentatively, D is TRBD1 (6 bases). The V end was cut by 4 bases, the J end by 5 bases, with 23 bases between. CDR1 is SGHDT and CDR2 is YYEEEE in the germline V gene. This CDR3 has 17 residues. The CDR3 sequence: CASSRLPGQSLGDTQYF. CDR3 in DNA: TGTGCCAGCAGCCGACTCCCGGGACAAAGTCTAGGAGATACGCAGTATTTT.

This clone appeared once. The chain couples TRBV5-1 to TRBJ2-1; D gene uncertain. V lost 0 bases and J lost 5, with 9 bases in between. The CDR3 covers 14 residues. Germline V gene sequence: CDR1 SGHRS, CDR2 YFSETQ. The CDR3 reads CASSLGQSNNEQFF. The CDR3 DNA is TGCGCCAGCAGCTTGGGCCAGTCGAACAATGAGCAGTTCTTC. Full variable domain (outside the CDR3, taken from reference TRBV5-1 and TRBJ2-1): KAGVTQTPRYLIKTRGQQVTLSCSPISGHRSVSWYQQTPGQGLQFLFEYFSETQRNKGNFPGRFSGRQFSNSRSEMNVSTLELGDSALYLCASSLGQSNNEQFFGPGTRLTVL.

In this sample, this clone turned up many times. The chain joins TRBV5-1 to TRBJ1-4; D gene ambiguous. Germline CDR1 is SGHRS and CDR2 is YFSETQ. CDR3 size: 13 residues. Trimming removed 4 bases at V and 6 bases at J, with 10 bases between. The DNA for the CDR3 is TGCGCCAGCAGCATCCGACTGGATGAAAAACTGTTTTTT. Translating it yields CASSIRLDEKLFF.

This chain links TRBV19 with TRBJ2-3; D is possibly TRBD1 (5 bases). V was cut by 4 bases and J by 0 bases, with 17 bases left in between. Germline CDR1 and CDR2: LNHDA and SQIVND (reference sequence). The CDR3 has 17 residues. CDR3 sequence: CASSKQASLLSTDTQYF. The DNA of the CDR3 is TGTGCCAGTAGTAAACAGGCCTCACTACTTAGCACAGATACGCAGTATTTT.

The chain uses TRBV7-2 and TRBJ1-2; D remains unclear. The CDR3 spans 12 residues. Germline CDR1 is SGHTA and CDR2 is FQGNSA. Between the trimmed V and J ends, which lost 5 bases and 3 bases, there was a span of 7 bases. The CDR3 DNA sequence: TGTGCCAGCAGCCTTTCTGACTATGGCTACACCTTC. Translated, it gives CASSLSDYGYTF.

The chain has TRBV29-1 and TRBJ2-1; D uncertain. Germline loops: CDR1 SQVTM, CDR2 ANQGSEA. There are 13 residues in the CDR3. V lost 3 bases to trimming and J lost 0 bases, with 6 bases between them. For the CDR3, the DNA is TGCAGCGTTGACTTCAGCTCCTACAATGAGCAGTTCTTC. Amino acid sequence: CSVDFSSYNEQFF.

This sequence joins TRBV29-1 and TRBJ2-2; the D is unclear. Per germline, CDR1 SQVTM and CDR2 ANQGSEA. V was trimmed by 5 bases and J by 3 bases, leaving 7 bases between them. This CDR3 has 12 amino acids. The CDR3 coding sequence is TGCAGCGTTAGATCGGACACCGGGGAGCTGTTTTTT. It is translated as CSVRSDTGELFF.

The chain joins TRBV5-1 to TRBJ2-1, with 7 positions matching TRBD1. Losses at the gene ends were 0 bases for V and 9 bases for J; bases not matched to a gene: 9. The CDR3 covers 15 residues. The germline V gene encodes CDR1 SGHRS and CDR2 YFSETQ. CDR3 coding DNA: TGCGCCAGCAGCTTGGGGCAGGGGGAGTGGGCTGAGCAGTTCTTC. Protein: CASSLGQGEWAEQFF.

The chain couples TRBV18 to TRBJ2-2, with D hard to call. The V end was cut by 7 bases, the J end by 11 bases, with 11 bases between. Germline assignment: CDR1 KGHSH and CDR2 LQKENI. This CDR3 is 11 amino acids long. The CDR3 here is CASYRLPELFF. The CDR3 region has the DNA TGTGCCAGCTATCGACTCCCTGAGCTGTTTTTT.

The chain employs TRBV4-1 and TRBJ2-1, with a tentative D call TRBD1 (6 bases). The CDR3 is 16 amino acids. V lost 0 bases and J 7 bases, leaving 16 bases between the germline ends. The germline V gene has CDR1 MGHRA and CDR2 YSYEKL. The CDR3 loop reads CASSQDDRSSVNEQFF. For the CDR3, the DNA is TGCGCCAGCAGCCAAGATGACAGGTCATCGGTGAATGAGCAGTTCTTC.

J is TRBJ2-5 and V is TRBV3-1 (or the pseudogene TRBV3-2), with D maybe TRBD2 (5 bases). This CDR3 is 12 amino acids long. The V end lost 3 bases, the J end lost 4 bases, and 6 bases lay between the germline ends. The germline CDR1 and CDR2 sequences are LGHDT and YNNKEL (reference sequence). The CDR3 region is CASSHGGETQYF. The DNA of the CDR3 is TGTGCCAGCAGCCACGGAGGAGAGACCCAGTACTTC.

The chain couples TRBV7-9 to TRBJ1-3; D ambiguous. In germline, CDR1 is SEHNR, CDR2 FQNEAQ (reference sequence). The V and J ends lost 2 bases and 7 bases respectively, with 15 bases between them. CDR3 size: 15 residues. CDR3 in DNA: TGTGCCAGCAGCTTAACCAACCCAACGGGGAACACCATATATTTT. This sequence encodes CASSLTNPTGNTIYF. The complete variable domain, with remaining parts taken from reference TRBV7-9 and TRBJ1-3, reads DTGVSQNPRHKITKRGQNVTFRCDPISEHNRLYWYRQTLGQGPEFLTYFQNEAQLEKSRLLSDRFSAERPKGSFSTLEIQRTEQGDSAMYLCASSLTNPTGNTIYFGEGSWLTVV.

CDR3 in DNA: TGTGCCAGTAGTATCCCAGACAGGCCTAATCAGCCCCAGCATTTT. It translates to CASSIPDRPNQPQHF. The chain joins TRBV19 to TRBJ1-5; weak D call: TRBD1 (6 bases). CDR3 length: 15 amino acids. Germline CDR1 is LNHDA and CDR2 is SQIVND (reference sequence). Trimming cost V 3 bases and J 4 bases, with 13 bases left between them.

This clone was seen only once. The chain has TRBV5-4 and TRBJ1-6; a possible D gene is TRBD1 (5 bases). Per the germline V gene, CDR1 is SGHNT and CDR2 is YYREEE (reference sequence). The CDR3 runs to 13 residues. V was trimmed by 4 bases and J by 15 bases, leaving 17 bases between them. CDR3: CASSNRTVRVLHF. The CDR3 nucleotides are TGTGCCAGCAGCAACAGGACGGTCCGGGTCCTCCACTTT. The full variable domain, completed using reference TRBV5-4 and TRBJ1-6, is ETGVTQSPTHLIKTRGQQVTLRCSSQSGHNTVSWYQQALGQGPQFIFQYYREEENGRGNFPPRFSGLQFPNYSSELNVNALELDDSALYLCASSNRTVRVLHFGNGTRLTVT.

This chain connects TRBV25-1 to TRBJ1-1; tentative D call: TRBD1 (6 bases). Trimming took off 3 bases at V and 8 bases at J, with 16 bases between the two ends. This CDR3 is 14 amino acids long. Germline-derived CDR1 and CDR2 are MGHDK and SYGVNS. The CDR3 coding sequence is TGTGCCAGCAGTGATAGAATTGGGGGCAGGGAAGCTTTCTTT. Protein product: CASSDRIGGREAFF.

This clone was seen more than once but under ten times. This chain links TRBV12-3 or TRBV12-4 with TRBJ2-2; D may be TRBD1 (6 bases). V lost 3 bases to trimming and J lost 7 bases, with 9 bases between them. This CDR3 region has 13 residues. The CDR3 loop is CASSFRGHGELFF. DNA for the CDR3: TGTGCCAGCAGTTTCAGGGGACACGGGGAGCTGTTTTTT.

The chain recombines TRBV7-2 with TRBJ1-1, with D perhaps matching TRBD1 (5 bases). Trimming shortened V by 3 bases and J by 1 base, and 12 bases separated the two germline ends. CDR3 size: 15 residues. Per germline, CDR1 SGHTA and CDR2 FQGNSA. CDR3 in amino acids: CASSFSGTANTEAFF. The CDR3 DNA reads TGTGCCAGCAGCTTTAGCGGGACGGCGAACACTGAAGCTTTCTTT.

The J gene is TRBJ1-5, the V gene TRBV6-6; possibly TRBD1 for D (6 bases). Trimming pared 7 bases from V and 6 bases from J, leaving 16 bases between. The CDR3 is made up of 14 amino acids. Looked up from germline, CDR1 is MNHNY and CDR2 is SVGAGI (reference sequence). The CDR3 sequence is CASIQGFSVQPQHF. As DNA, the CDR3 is TGTGCCAGCATCCAGGGGTTCTCGGTTCAGCCCCAGCATTTT.

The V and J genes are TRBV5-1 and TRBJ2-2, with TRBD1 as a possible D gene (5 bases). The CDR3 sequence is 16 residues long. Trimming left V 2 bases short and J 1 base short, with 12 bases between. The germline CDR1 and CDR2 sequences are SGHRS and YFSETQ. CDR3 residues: CASSFNGAGNTGELFF. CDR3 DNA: TGCGCCAGCAGCTTTAATGGGGCTGGGAACACCGGGGAGCTGTTTTTT.

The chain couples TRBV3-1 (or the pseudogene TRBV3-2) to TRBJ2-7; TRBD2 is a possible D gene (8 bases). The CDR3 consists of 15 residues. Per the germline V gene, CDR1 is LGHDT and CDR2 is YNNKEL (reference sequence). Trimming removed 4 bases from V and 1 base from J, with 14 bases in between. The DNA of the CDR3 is TGTGCCAGCAGCCCGGGAGGGGGCATTTCCTACGAGCAGTACTTC. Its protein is CASSPGGGISYEQYF.

CDR3 bases: TGTGCCAGCAGCTACGGTACAGGACTAGCGGGGGGTCATTACAATGAGCAGTTCTTC. Encoded protein: CASSYGTGLAGGHYNEQFF. The V and J genes are TRBV3-1 (or the pseudogene TRBV3-2) and TRBJ2-1; 14 bases fit TRBD2. The CDR3 loop spans 19 amino acids. Germline V CDR1 and CDR2: LGHDT, YNNKEL (reference sequence). V was clipped by 5 bases and J by 4 bases; unmatched bases: 13.

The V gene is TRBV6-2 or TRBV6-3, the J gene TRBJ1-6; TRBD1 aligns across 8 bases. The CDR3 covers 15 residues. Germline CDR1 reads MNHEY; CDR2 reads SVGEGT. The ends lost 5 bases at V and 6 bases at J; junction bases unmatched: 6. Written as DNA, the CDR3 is TGTGCCAGCAGTCCCCGGACAGGGATTAATTCACCCCTCCACTTT. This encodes CASSPRTGINSPLHF.